The clone carrying this T cell receptor beta chain occurred many times. Original processing methods: Scientists estimated how many nucleated cells there were by amplifying reference gene primers. TCRdb's table, derived via immunoSEQ multiplex PCR, lists solely in-frame clones and lacks some. From that table come the V and J calls and clone size; the DNA was used to work out D and trimming. This sample has 250,000 or so clones, with 70% to 90% found just once. The sample comes from a study of blood T cell repertoires in COVID-19. Whole-study context: Acute-phase and convalescent COVID-19 samples originated in the United States, Italy and Spain. The analysed material was cDNA or gDNA that came from T cells, B-cell-depleted T cells, or PBMCs.

V was clipped by 5 bases and J by 3 bases, with 7 bases between them. The CDR3 has 13 residues. Germline V gene lookup returns CDR1 MGHDK and CDR2 SYGVNS. Sequencing input: peripheral blood. The TCR originated in a man younger than 35 with active or convalescent COVID-19. The chain uses TRBV25-1 and TRBJ2-2, with unresolved D. The CDR3: CASSFKYTGELFF. CDR3 nucleotide sequence: TGTGCCAGCAGTTTCAAATACACCGGGGAGCTGTTTTTT.